This T cell receptor (beta chain) was captured by sequencing in a study of identical twins. TCRdb passed the 5' RACE reads through MiXCR, listing each CDR3 protein once. The sample has roughly 480,000 distinct CDR3 sequences; 20% to 25% are singletons. Germline CDR1 and CDR2: MDHEN and SYDVKM. The ends lost 6 bases at V and 2 bases at J; junction bases unmatched: 7. This CDR3 region has 15 residues. The same data also contributed to another study, on T cells expressing NK-cell markers. In that study: Seven donors tested HCMV-seropositive and one tested seronegative among the eight sequenced.

Sequencing was performed on CD4+ T cells sorted from blood. The chain couples TRBV28 to TRBJ2-7; 10 bases match TRBD1. The TCR sequence derives from a woman aged 18-29 years in good health. The CDR3: CASRSGTGVTYEQYF. Written as DNA, the CDR3 is TGTGCCAGCAGATCCGGGACAGGGGTCACCTACGAGCAGTACTTC.